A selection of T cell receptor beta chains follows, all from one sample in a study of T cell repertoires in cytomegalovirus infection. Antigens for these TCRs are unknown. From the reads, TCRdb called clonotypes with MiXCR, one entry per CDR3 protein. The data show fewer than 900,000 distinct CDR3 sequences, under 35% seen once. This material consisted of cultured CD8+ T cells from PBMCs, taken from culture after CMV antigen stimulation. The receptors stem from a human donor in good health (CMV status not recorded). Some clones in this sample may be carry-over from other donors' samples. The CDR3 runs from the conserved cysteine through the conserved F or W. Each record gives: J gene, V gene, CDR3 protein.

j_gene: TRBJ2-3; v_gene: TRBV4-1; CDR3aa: CASTAKIAGSADTQYF
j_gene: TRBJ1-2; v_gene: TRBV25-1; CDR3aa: CASRGGGQGISTGGYTF
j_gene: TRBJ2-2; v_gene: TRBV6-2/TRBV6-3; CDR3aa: CASSYSSLTNTGELFF
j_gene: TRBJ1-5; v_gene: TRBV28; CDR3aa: CASMNNQPQHF
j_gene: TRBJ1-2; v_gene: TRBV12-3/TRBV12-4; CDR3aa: CASSFIDRPFNYGYTF
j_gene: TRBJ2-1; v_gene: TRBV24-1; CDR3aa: CATSDFRLGLYNEQFF
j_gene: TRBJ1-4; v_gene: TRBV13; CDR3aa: CASSGGRGPGEKLFF
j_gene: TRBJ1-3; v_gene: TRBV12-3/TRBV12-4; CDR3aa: CASSFLPSQALYSGSGNTIYF
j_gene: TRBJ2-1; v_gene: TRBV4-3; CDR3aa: CASSQLVSSYNEQFF
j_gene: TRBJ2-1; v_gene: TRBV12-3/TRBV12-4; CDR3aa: CASSFGQIYNEQFF
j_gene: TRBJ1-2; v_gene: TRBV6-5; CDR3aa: CASSYSISGLDGYTF
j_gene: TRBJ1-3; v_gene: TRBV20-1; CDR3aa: CSASPPRVTGNTIYF
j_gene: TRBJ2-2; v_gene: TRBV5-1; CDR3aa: CASSPIMGGITGELFF
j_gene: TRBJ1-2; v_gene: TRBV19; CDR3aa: CASIGQGATNYGYTF
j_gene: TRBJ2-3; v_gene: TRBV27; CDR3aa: CASSLLGPDTQYF
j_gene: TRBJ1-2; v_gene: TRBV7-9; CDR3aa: CASSLGDRGPARVRGYTF
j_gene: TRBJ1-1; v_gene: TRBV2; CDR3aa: CASIDRENTEAFF
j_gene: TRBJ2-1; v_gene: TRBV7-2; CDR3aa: CASSLSRSGEQFF
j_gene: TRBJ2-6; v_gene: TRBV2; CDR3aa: CASSEAESGANVLTF
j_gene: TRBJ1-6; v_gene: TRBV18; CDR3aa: CASSPPVTAGNSPLHF
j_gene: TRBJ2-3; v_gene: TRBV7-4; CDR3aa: CASSPAAGTDTQYF
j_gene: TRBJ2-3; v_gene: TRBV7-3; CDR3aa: CASSSGLARGDTQYF
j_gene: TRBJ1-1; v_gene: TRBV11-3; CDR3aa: CASRQLGQGNFGAENTEAFF
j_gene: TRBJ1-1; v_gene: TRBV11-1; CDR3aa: CASSFLSGADEAFF
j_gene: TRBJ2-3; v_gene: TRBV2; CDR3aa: CASSGWVSSTDTQYF
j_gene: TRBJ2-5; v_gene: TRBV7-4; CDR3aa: CASSGGTADGETQYF
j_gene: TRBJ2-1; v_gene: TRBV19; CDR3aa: CASSTLIGNEQFF
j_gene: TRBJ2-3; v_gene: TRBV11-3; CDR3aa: CASSPGTGTPDTQYF
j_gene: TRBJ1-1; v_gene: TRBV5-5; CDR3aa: CASSLWAGPEAFF
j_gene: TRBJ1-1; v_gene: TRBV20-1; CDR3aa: CSARPYRENTEAFF
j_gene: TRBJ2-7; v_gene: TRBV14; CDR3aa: CASSPAGQGRIEQYF
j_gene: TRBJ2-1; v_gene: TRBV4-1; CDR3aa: CASSQDAGGPDEQFF
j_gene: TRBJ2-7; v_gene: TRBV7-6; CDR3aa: CASSLPNLSYEQYF
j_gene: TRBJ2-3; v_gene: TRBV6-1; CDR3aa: CASYSRGDRSTDTQYF
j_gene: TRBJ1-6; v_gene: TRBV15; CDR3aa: CATSRTGGANSPLHF
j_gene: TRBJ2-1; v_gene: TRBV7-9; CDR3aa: CASPGQGANEQFF
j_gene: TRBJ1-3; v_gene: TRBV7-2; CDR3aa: CASSLETAGRGNTIYF
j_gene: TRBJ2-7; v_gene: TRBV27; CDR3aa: CASSFTGYSEQYF
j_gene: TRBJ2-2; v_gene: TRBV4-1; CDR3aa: CASSFTTGTRGGTGELFF
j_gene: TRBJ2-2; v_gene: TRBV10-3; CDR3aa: CAISESAGNTGELFF
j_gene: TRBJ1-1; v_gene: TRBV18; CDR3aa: CASSTSLVRKAFF
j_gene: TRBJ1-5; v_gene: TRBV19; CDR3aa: CASSSEENRGYSNQPQHF
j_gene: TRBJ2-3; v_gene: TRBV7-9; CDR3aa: CASSPRVARTTDTQYF
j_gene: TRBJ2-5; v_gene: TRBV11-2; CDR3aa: CASSSIRAHTDQYF
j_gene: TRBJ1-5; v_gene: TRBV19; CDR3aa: CASSPSPNQPQHF
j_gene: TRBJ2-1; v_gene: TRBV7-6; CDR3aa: CASSLKIQVGYNEQFF
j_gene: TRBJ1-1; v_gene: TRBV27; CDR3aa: CASSPPGWGRNTEAFF
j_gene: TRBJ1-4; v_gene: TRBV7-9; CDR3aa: CASSFGEWEKLFF
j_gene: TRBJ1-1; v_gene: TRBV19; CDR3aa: CASSARGSLMNTEAFF
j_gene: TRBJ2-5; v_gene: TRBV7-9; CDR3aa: CASNPRPGPGETQYF
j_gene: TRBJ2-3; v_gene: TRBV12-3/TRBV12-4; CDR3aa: CASSFSPGQITDTQYF
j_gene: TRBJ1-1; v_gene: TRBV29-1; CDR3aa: CSVDPTEGGNTEAFF
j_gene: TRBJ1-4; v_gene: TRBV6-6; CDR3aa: CASSASGQEEKLFF
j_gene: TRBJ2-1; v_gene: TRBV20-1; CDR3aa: CSAKGLFYNEQFF
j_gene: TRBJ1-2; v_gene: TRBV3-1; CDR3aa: CASSQEGVRGERSGYTF
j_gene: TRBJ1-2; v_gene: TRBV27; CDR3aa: CASRPDRVDSGYTF